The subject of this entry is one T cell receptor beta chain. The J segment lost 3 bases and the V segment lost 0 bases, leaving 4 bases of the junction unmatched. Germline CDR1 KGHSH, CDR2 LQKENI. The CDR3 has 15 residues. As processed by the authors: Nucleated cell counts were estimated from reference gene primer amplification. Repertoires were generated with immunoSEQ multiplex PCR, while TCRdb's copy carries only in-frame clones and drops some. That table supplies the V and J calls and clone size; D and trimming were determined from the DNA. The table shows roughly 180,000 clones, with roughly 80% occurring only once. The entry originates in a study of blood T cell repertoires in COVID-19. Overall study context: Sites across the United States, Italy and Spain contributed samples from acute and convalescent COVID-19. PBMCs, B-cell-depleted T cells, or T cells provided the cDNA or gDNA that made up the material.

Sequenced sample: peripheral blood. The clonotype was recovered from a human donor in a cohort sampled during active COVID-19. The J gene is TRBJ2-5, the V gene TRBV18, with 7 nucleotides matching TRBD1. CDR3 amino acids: CASSPPSGQKETQYF. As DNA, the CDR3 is TGTGCCAGCTCACCACCTTCGGGACAGAAAGAGACCCAGTACTTC.